The TCR beta chain under discussion was sequenced for a study of Ad26.COV2.S vaccination and SARS-CoV-2 variants. For the study at large: In the COV1001 trial, the donor was in the Ad26.COV2.S arm.

Described treatment: 19 received Ad26.COV2.S at low or high dose, single or two shots; roughly five received placebo; per-sample allocation not given. Sampling was performed 63 days after the first vaccine or placebo injection. Study-wide results and caveats: Vaccinees reportedly had broad spike-specific CD8+ and CD4+ T cell responses.

CDR1 and CDR2 from the germline V gene are LGHDT and YNNKEL (reference sequence). V was shortened by 2 bases and J by 3 bases, with 10 bases between the two germline ends. The CDR3 has 14 residues. Worth noting for this clone: Its antigen is as yet unknown.

Assay: immunoSEQ multiplex PCR; the TCRdb copy retains only in-frame clones and omits some. Of about 680,000 clones in the sample, around 89% are singletons; the top ten hold about 1.5%. The TCR originated in a person between 18 and 65 years old who received the Ad26.COV2.S COVID-19 vaccine or a placebo. This chain connects TRBV3-1 (or the pseudogene TRBV3-2) to TRBJ2-5; D gene ambiguous. The sequenced sample was peripheral blood, obtained in a trial of Ad26.COV2.S vaccine versus placebo. CDR3 protein: CASSQHGQKETQYF. The CDR3 DNA is TGTGCCAGCAGCCAACACGGGCAGAAAGAGACCCAGTACTTC.